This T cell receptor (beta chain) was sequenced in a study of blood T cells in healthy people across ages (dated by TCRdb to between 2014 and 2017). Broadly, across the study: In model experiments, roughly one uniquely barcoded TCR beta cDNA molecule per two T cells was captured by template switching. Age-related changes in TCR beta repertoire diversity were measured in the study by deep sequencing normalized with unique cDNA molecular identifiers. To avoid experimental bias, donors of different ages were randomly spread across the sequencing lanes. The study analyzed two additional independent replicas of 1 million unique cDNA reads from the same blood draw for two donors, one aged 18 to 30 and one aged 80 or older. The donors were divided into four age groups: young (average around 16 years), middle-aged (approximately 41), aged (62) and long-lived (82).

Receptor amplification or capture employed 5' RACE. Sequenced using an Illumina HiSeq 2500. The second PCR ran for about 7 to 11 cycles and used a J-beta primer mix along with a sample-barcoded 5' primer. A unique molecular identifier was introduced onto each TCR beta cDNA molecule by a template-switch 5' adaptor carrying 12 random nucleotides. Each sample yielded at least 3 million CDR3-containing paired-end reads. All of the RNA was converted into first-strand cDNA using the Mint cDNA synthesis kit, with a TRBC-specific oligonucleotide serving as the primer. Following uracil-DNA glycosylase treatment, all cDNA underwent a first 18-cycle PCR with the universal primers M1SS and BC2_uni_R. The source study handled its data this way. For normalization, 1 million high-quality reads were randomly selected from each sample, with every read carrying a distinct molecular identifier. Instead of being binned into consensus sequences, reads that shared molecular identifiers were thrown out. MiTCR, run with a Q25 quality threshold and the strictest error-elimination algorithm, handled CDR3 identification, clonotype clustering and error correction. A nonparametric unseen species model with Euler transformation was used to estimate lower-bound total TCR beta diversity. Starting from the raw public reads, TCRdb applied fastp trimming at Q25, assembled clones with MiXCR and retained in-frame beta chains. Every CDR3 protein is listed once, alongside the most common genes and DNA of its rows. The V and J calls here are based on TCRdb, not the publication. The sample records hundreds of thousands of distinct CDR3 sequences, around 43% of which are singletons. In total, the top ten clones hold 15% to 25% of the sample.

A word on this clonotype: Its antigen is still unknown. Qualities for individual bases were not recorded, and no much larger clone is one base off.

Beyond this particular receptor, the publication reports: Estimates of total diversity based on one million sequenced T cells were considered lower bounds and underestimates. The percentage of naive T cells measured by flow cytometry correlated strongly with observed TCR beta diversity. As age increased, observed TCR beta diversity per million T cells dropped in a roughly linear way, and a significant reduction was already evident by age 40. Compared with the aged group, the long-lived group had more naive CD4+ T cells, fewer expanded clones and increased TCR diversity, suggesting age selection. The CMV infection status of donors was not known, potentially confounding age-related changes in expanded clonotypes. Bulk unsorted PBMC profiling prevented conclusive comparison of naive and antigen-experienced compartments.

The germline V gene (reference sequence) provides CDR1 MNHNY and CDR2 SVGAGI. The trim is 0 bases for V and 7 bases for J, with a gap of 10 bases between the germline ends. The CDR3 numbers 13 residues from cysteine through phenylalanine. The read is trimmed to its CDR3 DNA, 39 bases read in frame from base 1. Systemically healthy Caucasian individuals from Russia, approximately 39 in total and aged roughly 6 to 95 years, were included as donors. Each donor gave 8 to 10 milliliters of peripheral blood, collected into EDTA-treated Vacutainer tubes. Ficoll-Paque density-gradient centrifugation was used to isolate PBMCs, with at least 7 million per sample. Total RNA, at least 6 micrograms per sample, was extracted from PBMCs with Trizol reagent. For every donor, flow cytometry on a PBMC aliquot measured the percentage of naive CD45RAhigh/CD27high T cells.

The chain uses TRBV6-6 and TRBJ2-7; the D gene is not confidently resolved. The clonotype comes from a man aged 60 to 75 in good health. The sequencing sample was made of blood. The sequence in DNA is TGTGCCAGCAGTTACTCGTCAGGCTGGGAGCAGTACTTC. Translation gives CASSYSSGWEQYF.